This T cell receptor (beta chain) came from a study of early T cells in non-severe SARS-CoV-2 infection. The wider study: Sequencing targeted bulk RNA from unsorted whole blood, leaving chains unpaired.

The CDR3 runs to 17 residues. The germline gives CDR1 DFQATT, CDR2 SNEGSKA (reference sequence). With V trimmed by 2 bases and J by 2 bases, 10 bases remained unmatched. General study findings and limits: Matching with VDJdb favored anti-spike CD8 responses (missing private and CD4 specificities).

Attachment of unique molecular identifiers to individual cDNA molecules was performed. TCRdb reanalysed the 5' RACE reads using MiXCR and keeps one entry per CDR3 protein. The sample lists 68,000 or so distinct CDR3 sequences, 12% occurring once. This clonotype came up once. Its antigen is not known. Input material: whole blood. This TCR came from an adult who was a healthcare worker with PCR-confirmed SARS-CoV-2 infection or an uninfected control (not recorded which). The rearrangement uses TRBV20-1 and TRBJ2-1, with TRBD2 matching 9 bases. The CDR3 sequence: CSARLYPAGGTYNEQFF. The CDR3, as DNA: TGCAGTGCTAGACTATACCCCGCGGGGGGGACCTACAATGAGCAGTTCTTC.